Listed below are T cell receptor beta chains from one sample, sequenced in a study of shared clonotypes between healthy human individuals. Clones were read by immunoSEQ multiplex PCR, and TCRdb kept only the in-frame ones, dropping some. In the table there are some 1,400,000 clones, roughly 96% of which are singletons. Sequencing was performed on naive CD4+ T cells sorted from blood. Receptor source: a young man in good health. CDR3s include the opening cysteine and the closing phenylalanine or tryptophan. D genes are given only for firm matches. Clone size, where shown, is once, few, many, or a class for clones that have expanded.

j_call: TRBJ2-7; v_call: TRBV11-3; clone_size: -; d_call: -; cdr3_aa: CASSFGGSLDEQYF; cdr3_nt: TGTGCCAGCAGCTTCGGGGGATCCCTCGACGAGCAGTACTTC
j_call: TRBJ2-2; v_call: TRBV5-1; clone_size: -; d_call: -; cdr3_aa: CASSLGTTGELFF; cdr3_nt: TGCGCCAGCAGCTTGGGGACGACCGGGGAGCTGTTTTTT
j_call: TRBJ1-1; v_call: TRBV5-4; clone_size: -; d_call: -; cdr3_aa: CASRPAKDKNTEAFF; cdr3_nt: TGTGCCAGCAGACCAGCTAAGGATAAGAACACTGAAGCTTTCTTT
j_call: TRBJ2-1; v_call: TRBV10-1; clone_size: -; d_call: TRBD1; cdr3_aa: CASSIPGQGRDEQFF; cdr3_nt: TGCGCCAGCAGTATCCCCGGACAGGGTCGGGATGAGCAGTTCTTC
j_call: TRBJ2-7; v_call: TRBV7-9; clone_size: -; d_call: -; cdr3_aa: CASSLVGGKGNEQYF; cdr3_nt: TGTGCCAGCAGCTTAGTGGGCGGGAAAGGAAACGAGCAGTACTTC
j_call: TRBJ2-6; v_call: TRBV6-1; clone_size: -; d_call: -; cdr3_aa: CASSDSPMAGANVLTF; cdr3_nt: TGTGCCAGCAGTGATTCCCCGATGGCTGGGGCCAACGTCCTGACTTTC
j_call: TRBJ1-2; v_call: TRBV28; clone_size: -; d_call: TRBD1; cdr3_aa: CASSSWRRRRQGGYTF; cdr3_nt: TGTGCCAGCAGCTCATGGCGGAGACGGCGACAGGGTGGCTACACCTTC
j_call: TRBJ2-7; v_call: TRBV5-1; clone_size: -; d_call: TRBD2; cdr3_aa: CASSLAASGDSYEQYF; cdr3_nt: TGCGCCAGCAGCTTGGCGGCTAGCGGGGACTCCTACGAGCAGTACTTC
j_call: TRBJ2-5; v_call: TRBV29-1; clone_size: -; d_call: TRBD2; cdr3_aa: CSVEVAELIRGSLLRETQYF; cdr3_nt: TGCAGCGTTGAAGTAGCCGAATTAATCCGCGGGAGCCTTCTACGTGAGACCCAGTACTTC
j_call: TRBJ1-2; v_call: TRBV9; clone_size: -; d_call: -; cdr3_aa: CASSVLTQGRYGYTF; cdr3_nt: TGTGCCAGCAGCGTATTAACCCAGGGCCGCTATGGCTACACCTTC
j_call: TRBJ2-7; v_call: TRBV5-4; clone_size: -; d_call: -; cdr3_aa: CASSLVDGAAEQYF; cdr3_nt: TGTGCCAGCAGCTTGGTGGATGGGGCCGCCGAGCAGTACTTC
j_call: TRBJ2-5; v_call: TRBV7-9; clone_size: -; d_call: TRBD2; cdr3_aa: CASSLAQSSGSFGETQYF; cdr3_nt: TGTGCCAGCAGCTTAGCGCAATCTAGCGGGAGTTTTGGAGAGACCCAGTACTTC
j_call: TRBJ2-1; v_call: TRBV27; clone_size: -; d_call: TRBD2; cdr3_aa: CASSLYGLAGGAGYEQFF; cdr3_nt: TGTGCCAGCAGTTTATATGGGCTAGCGGGAGGTGCTGGCTATGAGCAGTTCTTC
j_call: TRBJ2-1; v_call: TRBV5-4; clone_size: -; d_call: -; cdr3_aa: CASSREPEGPYNEQFF; cdr3_nt: TGTGCCAGCAGCCGAGAGCCTGAGGGGCCTTACAATGAGCAGTTCTTC
j_call: TRBJ2-7; v_call: TRBV28; clone_size: once; d_call: -; cdr3_aa: CASRTAYEQYF; cdr3_nt: TGTGCCAGCAGGACAGCCTACGAGCAGTACTTC
j_call: TRBJ1-5; v_call: TRBV19; clone_size: -; d_call: TRBD1; cdr3_aa: CASSITGVAQPQHF; cdr3_nt: TGTGCCAGTAGTATTACAGGGGTTGCTCAGCCCCAGCATTTT
j_call: TRBJ2-3; v_call: TRBV7-9; clone_size: once; d_call: TRBD2; cdr3_aa: CASSGRVSSTDTQYF; cdr3_nt: TGTGCCAGCAGCGGGAGGGTCAGTAGCACAGATACGCAGTATTTT
j_call: TRBJ2-7; v_call: TRBV5-1; clone_size: once; d_call: -; cdr3_aa: CASSGLADPSYEQYF; cdr3_nt: TGCGCCAGCAGCGGCTTGGCGGACCCCTCCTACGAGCAGTACTTC
j_call: TRBJ2-7; v_call: TRBV5-4; clone_size: -; d_call: TRBD2; cdr3_aa: CASSSGGTSGRAVYEQYF; cdr3_nt: TGTGCCAGCAGCTCGGGGGGGACTAGCGGGAGGGCCGTCTACGAGCAGTACTTC
j_call: TRBJ2-2; v_call: TRBV11-3; clone_size: -; d_call: -; cdr3_aa: CASSSGGIGEPNTGELFF; cdr3_nt: TGTGCCAGCAGCTCAGGGGGGATAGGGGAACCGAACACCGGGGAGCTGTTTTTT
j_call: TRBJ1-1; v_call: TRBV4-3; clone_size: -; d_call: -; cdr3_aa: CASSQDLTRFDEAFF; cdr3_nt: TGCGCCAGCAGCCAAGATTTGACCCGCTTTGATGAAGCTTTCTTT
j_call: TRBJ1-3; v_call: TRBV10-3; clone_size: -; d_call: -; cdr3_aa: CAISESRSDSSGNTIYF; cdr3_nt: TGTGCCATCAGTGAGTCCAGAAGCGACAGCTCTGGAAACACCATATATTTT
j_call: TRBJ2-1; v_call: TRBV5-6; clone_size: -; d_call: TRBD2; cdr3_aa: CASSFVSLAGWTYNEQFF; cdr3_nt: TGTGCCAGCAGCTTCGTCTCGCTAGCGGGTTGGACCTACAATGAGCAGTTCTTC
j_call: TRBJ2-7; v_call: TRBV11-2; clone_size: -; d_call: -; cdr3_aa: CASSLLHTEQYF; cdr3_nt: TGTGCCAGCAGCTTACTTCACACCGAGCAGTACTTC
j_call: TRBJ2-1; v_call: TRBV10-3; clone_size: -; d_call: -; cdr3_aa: CAIRDRPEDNEQFF; cdr3_nt: TGTGCCATCCGGGACCGCCCTGAGGACAATGAGCAGTTCTTC
j_call: TRBJ2-1; v_call: TRBV19; clone_size: -; d_call: -; cdr3_aa: CASSIRGGTYNEQFF; cdr3_nt: TGTGCCAGTAGTATCAGGGGGGGGACCTACAATGAGCAGTTCTTC
j_call: TRBJ2-3; v_call: TRBV13; clone_size: -; d_call: -; cdr3_aa: CASSFVVSPTDTQYF; cdr3_nt: TGTGCCAGCAGCTTCGTGGTTAGCCCCACAGATACGCAGTATTTT
j_call: TRBJ1-1; v_call: TRBV2; clone_size: -; d_call: TRBD1; cdr3_aa: CASSEGGGGNTEAFF; cdr3_nt: TGTGCCAGCAGTGAAGGAGGGGGCGGGAACACTGAAGCTTTCTTT
j_call: TRBJ2-5; v_call: TRBV19; clone_size: -; d_call: -; cdr3_aa: CASSIVDRRETQYF; cdr3_nt: TGTGCCAGTAGTATAGTGGACCGGCGGGAGACCCAGTACTTC
j_call: TRBJ2-5; v_call: TRBV25-1; clone_size: -; d_call: TRBD2; cdr3_aa: CASSALAGGWETQYF; cdr3_nt: TGTGCCAGCAGTGCTCTAGCGGGGGGCTGGGAGACCCAGTACTTC
j_call: TRBJ2-7; v_call: TRBV11-3; clone_size: -; d_call: -; cdr3_aa: CASSPPGAQGTYEQYF; cdr3_nt: TGTGCCAGCAGCCCCCCCGGAGCCCAAGGGACCTACGAGCAGTACTTC
j_call: TRBJ1-2; v_call: TRBV5-6; clone_size: -; d_call: -; cdr3_aa: CASSFSSGRDGYTF; cdr3_nt: TGTGCCAGCAGCTTCAGTTCAGGGAGAGATGGCTACACCTTC
j_call: TRBJ1-2; v_call: TRBV9; clone_size: -; d_call: -; cdr3_aa: CASTLDGTAEANYGYTF; cdr3_nt: TGTGCCAGCACCCTAGACGGGACCGCGGAAGCTAACTATGGCTACACCTTC
j_call: TRBJ2-6; v_call: TRBV7-2; clone_size: -; d_call: -; cdr3_aa: CASSNPGRRSGANVLTF; cdr3_nt: TGTGCCAGCAGCAACCCGGGCCGCCGCTCTGGGGCCAACGTCCTGACTTTC
j_call: TRBJ2-5; v_call: TRBV7-9; clone_size: -; d_call: TRBD1; cdr3_aa: CASSLTLRNDRAETQYF; cdr3_nt: TGTGCCAGCAGCTTGACCCTGAGAAACGACAGGGCAGAGACCCAGTACTTC
j_call: TRBJ2-7; v_call: TRBV20-1; clone_size: once; d_call: -; cdr3_aa: CSARNLYEQYF; cdr3_nt: TGCAGTGCTAGAAACCTATACGAGCAGTACTTC
j_call: TRBJ2-2; v_call: TRBV2; clone_size: -; d_call: TRBD2; cdr3_aa: CASSEEASGYTGELFF; cdr3_nt: TGTGCCAGCAGTGAAGAGGCTAGCGGATACACCGGGGAGCTGTTTTTT
j_call: TRBJ2-1; v_call: TRBV5-6; clone_size: -; d_call: -; cdr3_aa: CASKTLGGFNEQFF; cdr3_nt: TGTGCCAGCAAAACACTAGGGGGGTTCAATGAGCAGTTCTTC
j_call: TRBJ1-4; v_call: TRBV7-2; clone_size: -; d_call: -; cdr3_aa: CASSLVGTQNEKLFF; cdr3_nt: TGTGCCAGCAGCTTAGTGGGGACACAAAATGAAAAACTGTTTTTT
j_call: TRBJ2-5; v_call: TRBV7-9; clone_size: -; d_call: TRBD1; cdr3_aa: CASSAGQGAGETQYF; cdr3_nt: TGTGCCAGCAGCGCGGGACAGGGGGCCGGAGAGACCCAGTACTTC
j_call: TRBJ1-5; v_call: TRBV18; clone_size: -; d_call: -; cdr3_aa: CASSPAGDQPQHF; cdr3_nt: TGTGCCAGCTCACCTGCGGGGGATCAGCCCCAGCATTTT
j_call: TRBJ2-5; v_call: TRBV6-1; clone_size: -; d_call: -; cdr3_aa: CASKRETQYF; cdr3_nt: TGTGCCAGCAAACGAGAGACCCAGTACTTC
j_call: TRBJ1-1; v_call: TRBV6-4; clone_size: -; d_call: TRBD1; cdr3_aa: CASRGQGKTEAFF; cdr3_nt: TGTGCCAGCCGTGGACAGGGTAAGACTGAAGCTTTCTTT
j_call: TRBJ1-4; v_call: TRBV11-2; clone_size: -; d_call: -; cdr3_aa: CASSSRASNEKLFF; cdr3_nt: TGTGCCAGCAGCTCCCGGGCCTCTAATGAAAAACTGTTTTTT
j_call: TRBJ2-3; v_call: TRBV9; clone_size: -; d_call: TRBD1; cdr3_aa: CASSVNRQGRGTDTQYF; cdr3_nt: TGTGCCAGCAGCGTAAACCGACAGGGTCGTGGCACAGATACGCAGTATTTT
j_call: TRBJ2-7; v_call: TRBV6-5; clone_size: -; d_call: -; cdr3_aa: CASSYGQDYSYEQYF; cdr3_nt: TGTGCCAGCAGTTACGGGCAGGACTACTCCTACGAGCAGTACTTC
j_call: TRBJ1-1; v_call: TRBV27; clone_size: once; d_call: -; cdr3_aa: CASSPTGGGWRSAFF; cdr3_nt: TGTGCCAGCAGTCCCACCGGCGGAGGGTGGAGGTCAGCTTTCTTT
j_call: TRBJ2-7; v_call: TRBV18; clone_size: -; d_call: TRBD1; cdr3_aa: CASSPDRVNHEQYF; cdr3_nt: TGTGCCAGCTCACCGGACAGGGTCAATCACGAGCAGTACTTC
j_call: TRBJ2-7; v_call: TRBV7-8; clone_size: -; d_call: TRBD2; cdr3_aa: CASSLALGLAGVWEQYF; cdr3_nt: TGTGCCAGCAGCTTAGCGCTGGGACTAGCGGGAGTATGGGAGCAGTACTTC
j_call: TRBJ1-1; v_call: TRBV5-4; clone_size: -; d_call: -; cdr3_aa: CASRRMNTEAFF; cdr3_nt: TGTGCCAGCAGGCGTATGAACACTGAAGCTTTCTTT
j_call: TRBJ1-2; v_call: TRBV4-1; clone_size: -; d_call: TRBD1; cdr3_aa: CASSLQGSGLDGYTF; cdr3_nt: TGCGCCAGCAGCCTACAGGGGTCGGGGCTTGATGGCTACACCTTC
j_call: TRBJ1-1; v_call: TRBV5-1; clone_size: -; d_call: -; cdr3_aa: CASSLVRATEAFF; cdr3_nt: TGCGCCAGCAGCTTGGTAAGGGCGACTGAAGCTTTCTTT
j_call: TRBJ2-7; v_call: TRBV28; clone_size: -; d_call: TRBD2; cdr3_aa: CASVGTSGSRYEQYF; cdr3_nt: TGTGCCAGCGTGGGGACTAGCGGGAGCAGGTACGAGCAGTACTTC
j_call: TRBJ2-3; v_call: TRBV19; clone_size: -; d_call: TRBD2; cdr3_aa: CASSQTPGGANTQYF; cdr3_nt: TGTGCCAGTAGTCAAACCCCCGGGGGGGCAAATACGCAGTATTTT
j_call: TRBJ2-7; v_call: TRBV7-9; clone_size: -; d_call: -; cdr3_aa: CASSPRGRGRPSYEQYF; cdr3_nt: TGTGCCAGCAGCCCGAGGGGACGGGGTAGGCCCTCCTACGAGCAGTACTTC
j_call: TRBJ1-2; v_call: TRBV4-3; clone_size: -; d_call: -; cdr3_aa: CASSQPSGYTF; cdr3_nt: TGCGCCAGCAGCCAGCCCTCTGGCTACACCTTC
j_call: TRBJ2-1; v_call: TRBV5-1; clone_size: few; d_call: TRBD2; cdr3_aa: CASSLTSGSSYNEQFF; cdr3_nt: TGCGCCAGCAGCTTGACTAGCGGGAGCTCCTACAATGAGCAGTTCTTC